Each of the 21 T cell receptor beta chains below was sequenced from the same sample in a study of blood T cell repertoires in COVID-19. Profiling relied on immunoSEQ multiplex PCR, and the TCRdb table lists in-frame clones only, not all of them. Here the sample spans more than 110,000 clones, 86% being singletons. The sample taken for sequencing was PBMCs or T cells enriched from blood (not recorded which). These receptors were collected from a man in his fifties who had recovered from COVID-19.

The V gene is TRBV5-1, the J gene TRBJ2-3; D perhaps matches TRBD2 (5 bases). Trimming removed 9 bases at V and 4 bases at J, with 18 bases between. This CDR3 spans 14 amino acids. Germline lookup yields CDR1 SGHRS and CDR2 YFSETQ. The CDR3 bases are TGCGCCACCTCCCCCCAGGCCGGGGCAGATACGCAGTATTTT. Translating it yields CATSPQAGADTQYF.

The chain has TRBV10-3 and TRBJ1-5; 12 bases match TRBD1. Trimming cost V 3 bases and J 4 bases; bases outside gene matches: 4. CDR1 is ENHRY and CDR2 is SYGVKD in the germline V gene. The CDR3 extends over 16 amino acids. Here the CDR3 reads CAISDPGQGANQPQHF. The CDR3 DNA reads TGTGCCATCAGTGACCCGGGACAGGGGGCTAATCAGCCCCAGCATTTT.

The gene calls are TRBV18 and TRBJ1-4; D call uncertain. Germline V gene sequence: CDR1 KGHSH, CDR2 LQKENI. The CDR3 sequence is 14 residues long. V was trimmed by 2 bases and J by 4 bases, leaving 8 bases between them. The CDR3 protein is CASSPEGFNEKLFF. CDR3 nucleotides: TGTGCCAGCTCACCAGAGGGCTTTAATGAAAAACTGTTTTTT.

The chain couples TRBV5-1 to TRBJ2-1, with 10 positions matching TRBD2. With V trimmed by 4 bases and J by 7 bases, 8 bases remained unmatched. The CDR3 length is 15 residues. The germline gives CDR1 SGHRS, CDR2 YFSETQ. The CDR3 loop reads CASSLPGLALNEQFF. The DNA for the CDR3 is TGCGCCAGCAGCCTACCGGGACTAGCGTTGAATGAGCAGTTCTTC.

The rearrangement joins TRBV2 to TRBJ1-5, with D maybe TRBD1 (5 bases). From germline, CDR1 is SNHLY and CDR2 FYNNEI. CDR3 length equals 14 residues. The ends were cut back, 5 bases at V and 7 bases at J, with 15 bases in the middle. The DNA for the CDR3 is TGTGCCAGCAGTTCCTCGGGGGTCAGGCAGCCCCAGCATTTT. Its protein is CASSSSGVRQPQHF. The variable domain in full, completed from reference TRBV2 and TRBJ1-5, reads EPEVTQTPSHQVTQMGQEVILRCVPISNHLYFYWYRQILGQKVEFLVSFYNNEISEKSEIFDDQFSVERPDGSNFTLKIRSTKLEDSAMYFCASSSSGVRQPQHFGDGTRLSIL.

V usage is TRBV7-2 and J usage is TRBJ1-3, with TRBD1 identical over 8 bases. The CDR3 contains 15 residues. J was trimmed by 4 bases and V by 1 base; bases with no gene match: 3. Looked up from germline, CDR1 is SGHTA and CDR2 is FQGNSA. The CDR3 DNA is TGTGCCAGCAGCTTAGGCAGGGGGCTAGGAAACACCATATATTTT. It specifies CASSLGRGLGNTIYF.

The chain links TRBV27 to TRBJ1-5; possibly TRBD1 for D (6 bases). The CDR3 totals 14 residues. V lost 6 bases and J lost 2, with 11 bases in between. Germline values: CDR1 MNHEY, CDR2 SMNVEV (reference sequence). The CDR3 sequence is CASRQGSGNQPQHF. The CDR3 bases are TGTGCCAGCAGACAGGGTAGCGGCAATCAGCCCCAGCATTTT.

V usage is TRBV4-2 and J usage is TRBJ1-5, with D possibly matching TRBD1 (5 bases). Germline V gene data show CDR1 as LGHNA and CDR2 as YNFKEQ. Trimming took 0 bases from V and 6 from J, leaving 12 bases between them. This CDR3 contains 15 residues. DNA of the CDR3: TGTGCCAGCAGCCAAGACGCCAGGGTGAGTCAGCCCCAGCATTTT. Protein: CASSQDARVSQPQHF.

The chain combines TRBV24-1 with TRBJ2-2; tentative D call: TRBD1 (6 bases). Germline V gives CDR1 KGHDR, CDR2 SFDVKD. V was trimmed by 4 bases and J by 6 bases, leaving 11 bases between them. The CDR3 has 14 residues. The CDR3 region has the DNA TGTGCCACCAGTGAAGCCAGGGGTTCCGGGGAGCTGTTTTTT. Its protein product is CATSEARGSGELFF.

This chain uses TRBV4-3 with TRBJ2-5; perhaps TRBD1 as D (5 bases). This CDR3 region has 15 residues. Germline V CDR1 and CDR2: LGHNA, YSLEER. V lost 3 bases and J 7 bases, leaving 18 bases between the germline ends. In DNA, the CDR3 is TGCGCCAGCAGCCAGGCCTTTGTAGGCCAGGGGACCCAGTACTTC. It specifies CASSQAFVGQGTQYF.

The rearrangement joins TRBV2 to TRBJ1-6; the D gene is possibly TRBD1 (5 bases). CDR1 and CDR2 (germline): SNHLY, FYNNEI. Trimming removed 7 bases from V and 6 bases from J, with 13 bases in between. The CDR3 extends over 14 amino acids. CDR3 sequence reads: CASIRQPINSPLHF. In nucleotides, the CDR3 is TGTGCCAGCATCAGACAGCCAATTAATTCACCCCTCCACTTT. Full variable domain (rest looked up from reference TRBV2 and TRBJ1-6): EPEVTQTPSHQVTQMGQEVILRCVPISNHLYFYWYRQILGQKVEFLVSFYNNEISEKSEIFDDQFSVERPDGSNFTLKIRSTKLEDSAMYFCASIRQPINSPLHFGNGTRLTVT.

V and J are TRBV30 and TRBJ2-3; 7 positions agree with TRBD2. V lost 3 bases and J lost 3; bases outside the gene matches: 6. Germline lookup yields CDR1 GTSNPN and CDR2 SVGIG (reference sequence). The CDR3 is 14 amino acids. The CDR3 DNA reads as TGTGCCTGGAGGTGGGGGGGAAGGACAGATACGCAGTATTTT. This sequence encodes CAWRWGGRTDTQYF.

The V and J genes are TRBV4-3 and TRBJ1-4; 8 bases fit TRBD1. The CDR3 runs 13 residues. Germline lookup yields CDR1 LGHNA and CDR2 YSLEER. The V segment lost 4 bases and the J segment 8 bases; nucleotides outside the gene matches: 3. Here the CDR3 reads CASSRQGYEKLFF. The CDR3 DNA reads as TGCGCCAGCAGCCGACAGGGGTACGAAAAACTGTTTTTT.

The rearrangement joins TRBV5-5 to TRBJ2-3, with TRBD1 matching over 8 bases. Germline CDR1 is SGHKS and CDR2 is YYEKEE (reference sequence). There are 14 residues in the CDR3. J lost 3 bases, V lost 3 bases, and 3 bases had no gene match. This chain's CDR3 is CASSSRTGTDTQYF. DNA for the CDR3: TGTGCCAGCAGCTCTCGGACAGGGACAGATACGCAGTATTTT. The complete variable domain, with remaining parts taken from reference TRBV5-5 and TRBJ2-3, reads DAGVTQSPTHLIKTRGQQVTLRCSPISGHKSVSWYQQVLGQGPQFIFQYYEKEERGRGNFPDRFSARQFPNYSSELNVNALLLGDSALYLCASSSRTGTDTQYFGPGTRLTVL.

This chain joins TRBV28 and TRBJ1-2, with a possible D match to TRBD1 (5 bases). V lost 2 bases to trimming and J lost 7 bases, with 14 bases between them. The CDR3 spans 14 residues. The germline gives CDR1 MDHEN, CDR2 SYDVKM. CDR3 nucleotide sequence: TGTGCCAGCAGTTTACTTGGCCCGCAGGGTGGCTACACCTTC. It encodes CASSLLGPQGGYTF.

The rearrangement uses TRBV9 and TRBJ2-1; tentative D call: TRBD2 (6 bases). Trimming took off 0 bases at V and 2 bases at J, with 9 bases between the two ends. Germline-derived CDR1 and CDR2 are SGDLS and YYNGEE. This CDR3 is 15 amino acids long. CDR3 in DNA: TGTGCCAGCAGCGTAGGGGCTAGCGCCTACAATGAGCAGTTCTTC. Amino acids: CASSVGASAYNEQFF.

Concerning this clone itself: One junction end does not reproduce the germline sequence, and a read error may be involved. J is TRBJ1-2 and V is TRBV15; tentatively, D is TRBD1 (5 bases). From germline, CDR1 is LNHNV and CDR2 YYDKDF (reference sequence). The CDR3 spans 12 residues. The CDR3 here is CATSRDSAGISF. The CDR3 DNA sequence: TGTGCCACCAGCCGGGACTCGGCGGGGATCTCTTTC.

This clone was seen just once. The CDR3 loop reads CASAQMDRGYTF. Here the CDR3 DNA reads TGTGCCAGCGCCCAGATGGACAGAGGCTACACCTTC. The chain joins TRBV9 to TRBJ1-2, with D perhaps TRBD1 (6 bases). The germline CDR1 and CDR2 sequences are SGDLS and YYNGEE. Trimming took off 7 bases at V and 8 bases at J, with 15 bases between the two ends. This CDR3 region has 12 residues.

The rearrangement joins TRBV10-3 to TRBJ1-1; D perhaps matches TRBD1 (5 bases). Germline V gene data show CDR1 as ENHRY and CDR2 as SYGVKD. The CDR3 loop spans 15 amino acids. The germline V and J ends were trimmed by 0 bases and 1 base, with 9 bases remaining between them. Written as DNA, the CDR3 is TGTGCCATCAGTGAGTCGCAGGGAACGAACACTGAAGCTTTCTTT. As protein: CAISESQGTNTEAFF.

The rearrangement uses TRBV10-3 and TRBJ2-1, with 9 bases aligning to TRBD2. Germline assignment: CDR1 ENHRY and CDR2 SYGVKD. The length of the CDR3 is 14 residues. V dropped 6 bases and J dropped 8; count of bases not matched to a gene: 8. Written as DNA, the CDR3 is TGTGCCATCAGCGCTAGGACTAGCGTCGATGAGCAGTTCTTC. Its translation: CAISARTSVDEQFF.

This chain links TRBV19 with TRBJ1-5; D unclear. This CDR3 is 14 amino acids long. Germline-derived CDR1 and CDR2 are LNHDA and SQIVND (reference sequence). V was pared by 3 bases and J by 3 bases, with 9 bases between. The CDR3 loop reads CASSIGSFNQPQHF. The DNA for the CDR3 is TGTGCCAGTAGTATCGGGTCTTTCAATCAGCCCCAGCATTTT.